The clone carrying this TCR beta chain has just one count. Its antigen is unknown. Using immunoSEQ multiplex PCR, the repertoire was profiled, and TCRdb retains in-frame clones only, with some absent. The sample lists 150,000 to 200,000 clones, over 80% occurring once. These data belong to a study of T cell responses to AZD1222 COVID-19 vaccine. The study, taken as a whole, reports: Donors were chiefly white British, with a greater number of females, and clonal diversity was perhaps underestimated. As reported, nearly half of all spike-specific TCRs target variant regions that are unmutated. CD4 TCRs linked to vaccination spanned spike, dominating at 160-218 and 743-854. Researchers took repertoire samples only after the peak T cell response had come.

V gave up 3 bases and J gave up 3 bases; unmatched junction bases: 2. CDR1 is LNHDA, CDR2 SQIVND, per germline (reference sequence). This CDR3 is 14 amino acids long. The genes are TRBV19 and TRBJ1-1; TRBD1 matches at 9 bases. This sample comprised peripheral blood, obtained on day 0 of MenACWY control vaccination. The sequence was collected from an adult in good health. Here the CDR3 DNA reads TGTGCCAGTAGTATGGGACAGGGTTACACTGAAGCTTTCTTT. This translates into CASSMGQGYTEAFF.